The rows below give T cell receptor beta chains drawn from one sample of a study of early T cells in non-severe SARS-CoV-2 infection. TCRdb re-called the 5' RACE reads with MiXCR, one entry per CDR3 protein. The data hold tens of thousands of distinct CDR3 sequences, with roughly 6% observed a single time. The specimen sequenced was whole blood. The source is an adult who was a healthcare worker with PCR-confirmed SARS-CoV-2 infection or an uninfected control (not recorded which). The CDR3 runs from the conserved cysteine through the conserved F or W. D genes are given only for firm matches. Some rows mark clone size as missing; the rest say once, few, many or name a class of expanded clone.

TRBV29-1,-,-,TRBJ2-1,TGCAGCGTTTTGGGTAGCTTCTTTAATGAGCAGTTCTTC,CSVLGSFFNEQFF
TRBV29-1,few,-,TRBJ1-1,TGCAGCTCAGGCCCGACAATGAACACTGAAGCTTTCTTT,CSSGPTMNTEAFF
TRBV25-1,many,-,TRBJ1-1,TGTGCCAGCAGTATGCGGACAGCAATGAACACTGAAGCTTTCTTT,CASSMRTAMNTEAFF
TRBV5-1,-,-,TRBJ2-1,TGCGCCAGCAGCTTGGAGGTAGCGGAATCCAATGAGCAGTTCTTC,CASSLEVAESNEQFF
TRBV2,few,TRBD2,TRBJ2-7,TGTGCCAGCAGTGTTGGCGGGGGAAACTACGAGCAGTACTTC,CASSVGGGNYEQYF
TRBV7-2,many,TRBD1,TRBJ2-2,TGTGCCAGCAGCTCGGACAGGGGTAGGAACGGGGAGCTGTTTTTT,CASSSDRGRNGELFF
TRBV24-1,many,TRBD2,TRBJ2-7,TGTGCCACCAGCCCCCGGGGGGAGAGCTCCTACGAGCAGTACTTC,CATSPRGESSYEQYF
TRBV11-2,many,TRBD1,TRBJ2-7,TGTGCCAGCAGTTTACCCGGGACAGGGGTGAGAGAGCAGTACTTC,CASSLPGTGVREQYF
TRBV9,-,TRBD1,TRBJ2-4,TGTGCCAGCAGCCCAATGGACAGGGGGGGCAAAAACATTCAGTACTTC,CASSPMDRGGKNIQYF
TRBV5-5,few,-,TRBJ2-7,TGTGCCAGCAGCTTGGAGTACGGCAGACACTACGAGCAGTACTTC,CASSLEYGRHYEQYF
TRBV2,few,-,TRBJ1-3,TGTGCCAGCAGTGTTAGATCCTCTGGAAACACCATATATTTT,CASSVRSSGNTIYF
TRBV6-4,-,TRBD2,TRBJ2-1,TGTGCCAGCAGTGACTCTAGCGGGGGGGCCAATGAGCAGTTCTTC,CASSDSSGGANEQFF
TRBV5-1,-,-,TRBJ2-7,TGCGCCAGCAGCCCCGGACAGAACGTGGCCTACGAGCAGTACTTC,CASSPGQNVAYEQYF
TRBV11-2,many,TRBD1,TRBJ1-1,TGTGCCAGCAGCTTAAGACCACCGTGGACAGGGCAGACTGAAGCTTTCTTT,CASSLRPPWTGQTEAFF
TRBV14,-,-,TRBJ2-1,TGTGCCAGCAGCCACTCAGGGACCGGTGAGCAGTTCTTC,CASSHSGTGEQFF
TRBV18,-,-,TRBJ1-4,TGTGCCAGCTCTAAAACAGAGAAGAATGAAAAACTGTTTTTT,CASSKTEKNEKLFF
TRBV11-3,many,-,TRBJ2-3,TGTGCCAGCAGCCCCTACGTTTGGGATACGCAGTATTTT,CASSPYVWDTQYF
TRBV7-6,-,TRBD1,TRBJ2-2,TGTGCCAGCACAGGGACAGCCCCCACCGGGGAGCTGTTTTTT,CASTGTAPTGELFF
TRBV7-9,few,TRBD2,TRBJ2-3,TGTGCCACTTCGAACCTAGCGGGGCTCGATACGCAGTATTTT,CATSNLAGLDTQYF
TRBV6-5,few,-,TRBJ1-6,TGTGCCAGCAGTTATCAGCCCAAATCACCCCTCCACTTT,CASSYQPKSPLHF
TRBV20-1,few,-,TRBJ2-3,TGCAGTGCCTTAAGTCCGGGACAAAGCACAGATACGCAGTATTTT,CSALSPGQSTDTQYF
TRBV10-3,many,-,TRBJ1-1,TGTGCCATCAGTGAGAGGATGGGCACTGAAGCTTTCTTT,CAISERMGTEAFF
TRBV30,-,-,TRBJ2-3,TGTGCCTGGAGTGTGGTCTCCATGGGGGCAGATACGCAGTATTTT,CAWSVVSMGADTQYF
TRBV6-5,many,-,TRBJ2-5,TGTGCCAGCAGCCGAAAAGAGACCCAGTACTTC,CASSRKETQYF
TRBV2,few,-,TRBJ1-1,TGTGCCAGCAGGGAGGGGCATTCTAACACTGAAGCTTTCTTT,CASREGHSNTEAFF
TRBV5-4,many,TRBD1,TRBJ1-1,TGTGCCAGCAGCTACCAGGGACAGGAAGCTTTCTTT,CASSYQGQEAFF
TRBV12-3/TRBV12-4,few,-,TRBJ2-4,TGTGCCAGCAGACCCTCAGGGGCCAAAAACATTCAGTACTTC,CASRPSGAKNIQYF
TRBV20-1,few,-,TRBJ1-1,TGCAGTGCTAGCGACGCCAGGGATGAAGCTTTCTTT,CSASDARDEAFF
TRBV7-6,many,TRBD1,TRBJ2-5,TGTGCCAGCAGCTTAGGGACAGGGTCAACAGAGACCCAGTACTTC,CASSLGTGSTETQYF
TRBV12-3/TRBV12-4,-,TRBD2,TRBJ2-3,TGTGCCAGCAACCCAAGCGGGAGTGCAGATACGCAGTATTTT,CASNPSGSADTQYF
TRBV9,few,TRBD2,TRBJ2-3,TGTGCCAGCAGCAGCCCCGGTGGGACTAGCGGTACAGATACGCAGTATTTT,CASSSPGGTSGTDTQYF
TRBV7-9,few,-,TRBJ1-1,TGTGCCAGCAGCCTCCCGCCCGAGAATGAAGCTTTCTTT,CASSLPPENEAFF